Listed here are 21 T cell receptor beta chains from one sample, sequenced in a study of chemoradiotherapy in HPV16-positive cancers (dated by TCRdb to the early 2020s). The library was obtained by the immunoSEQ multiplex PCR assay. TCRdb's version of the immuneACCESS table is confined to in-frame rearrangements and falls short of the full clone set. An unresolved V gene accounts for under half of the shortfall where checked; the remainder is of unknown origin. In this sample the table shows 8,500 to 10,000 clones, 78% of which occur a single time. Clones ranked in the top ten supply about a tenth of the sample. The specimen was collected from a patient who underwent chemoradiotherapy. The receptor source for this set is a human donor with HPV-associated anogenital cancer.

V usage is TRBV28 and J usage is TRBJ2-7; 7 bases match TRBD1. The CDR3 sequence is 15 residues long. Germline V gene data show CDR1 as MDHEN and CDR2 as SYDVKM. The J segment lost 4 bases and the V segment lost 2 bases, leaving 8 bases of the junction unmatched. Here the CDR3 reads CASSLGGQAVYEQYF. CDR3 in DNA: TGTGCCAGCAGTTTAGGAGGACAGGCGGTGTACGAGCAGTACTTC.

The rearrangement uses TRBV6-6 and TRBJ1-2; 9 bases fit TRBD1. The CDR3 runs 13 residues. The germline gives CDR1 MNHNY, CDR2 SVGAGI (reference sequence). V lost 5 bases to trimming and J lost 8 bases; unmatched junction nucleotides: 6. The CDR3 is CASSQQGADGYTF. The CDR3 nucleotides read TGTGCCAGCAGTCAACAGGGGGCGGACGGCTACACCTTC.

The V gene is TRBV5-6, the J gene TRBJ1-6, with D hard to call. CDR1 is SGHDT, CDR2 YYEEEE, per germline. Trimming took off 0 bases at V and 2 bases at J, with 12 bases between the two ends. This CDR3 has 17 amino acids. CDR3 DNA sequence: TGTGCCAGCAGCTTGGATGAACATTCTACCTATAATTCACCCCTCCACTTT. This sequence encodes CASSLDEHSTYNSPLHF.

V gene TRBV5-1 combines with J gene TRBJ1-1, with a tentative D call TRBD1 (6 bases). V dropped 2 bases and J dropped 2 bases, with 10 bases sitting between them. This CDR3 has 14 amino acids. Germline CDR1 SGHRS, CDR2 YFSETQ. CDR3 bases: TGCGCCAGCAGCTTACTGGGGGCTAACACTGAAGCTTTCTTT. Translated, it gives CASSLLGANTEAFF.

The genes are TRBV5-4 and TRBJ2-7; 7 bases are shared with TRBD2. The CDR3 runs to 13 residues. J gave up 4 bases and V 1 base, and 2 bases lay outside the gene matches. In germline, CDR1 is SGHNT, CDR2 YYREEE (reference sequence). This chain's CDR3 is CASSLPGGYEQYF. Written as DNA, the CDR3 is TGTGCCAGCAGCTTGCCGGGGGGATACGAGCAGTACTTC. The complete variable domain, with remaining parts taken from reference TRBV5-4 and TRBJ2-7, reads ETGVTQSPTHLIKTRGQQVTLRCSSQSGHNTVSWYQQALGQGPQFIFQYYREEENGRGNFPPRFSGLQFPNYSSELNVNALELDDSALYLCASSLPGGYEQYFGPGTRLTVT.

This chain uses TRBV6-5 with TRBJ1-1, with TRBD1 as a possible D gene (6 bases). Germline V gene data show CDR1 as MNHEY and CDR2 as SVGAGI. This CDR3 region has 15 residues. Trimming cost V 6 bases and J 0 bases, with 14 bases left between them. The CDR3 DNA sequence: TGTGCCAGCAGCCGGAAGGGGGAAATGAACACTGAAGCTTTCTTT. This sequence encodes CASSRKGEMNTEAFF.

This chain connects TRBV2 to TRBJ2-5, with D perhaps TRBD2 (5 bases). The J call is uncertain, as TRBJ2-7 better fits the DNA end. Germline V CDR1 and CDR2: SNHLY, FYNNEI. CDR3 length equals 14 residues. CDR3 sequence reads: CASSEQGLGYEQYF. In DNA form, the CDR3 reads TGTGCCAGCAGTGAGCAAGGACTCGGGTACGAGCAGTACTTC.

V usage is TRBV5-5 and J usage is TRBJ2-7; possibly TRBD1 or TRBD2 for D (5 bases each). V was pared by 2 bases and J by 3 bases, with 12 bases between. Per the germline V gene, CDR1 is SGHKS and CDR2 is YYEKEE (reference sequence). The CDR3 contains 14 residues. The CDR3 nucleotides read TGTGCCAGCAGCTTTGAGGGGCCACTCTACGAGCAGTACTTC. This gives the protein CASSFEGPLYEQYF.

J is TRBJ1-6 and V is TRBV6-5; tentatively, D is TRBD1 (5 bases). Germline loops: CDR1 MNHEY, CDR2 SVGAGI. Deletions cut 6 bases from V and 8 bases from J, with 14 bases between. The CDR3 has 14 residues. CDR3 loop: CASRGAGRHSPLHF. Written as DNA, the CDR3 is TGTGCCAGCAGAGGAGCGGGGCGGCATTCACCCCTCCACTTT.

The chain links TRBV9 to TRBJ1-3; TRBD1 is a possible D gene (5 bases). CDR1 and CDR2 from the germline V gene are SGDLS and YYNGEE. The CDR3 has 15 amino acids. Trimming cost V 0 bases and J 4 bases, with 11 bases left between them. CDR3 coding DNA: TGTGCCAGCAGCGTAGGGGGCCAGATCGGAAACACCATATATTTT. It yields the protein CASSVGGQIGNTIYF.

This clone was detected only a few times. V gene TRBV20-1 combines with J gene TRBJ1-2; no reliable D call. Trimming left V 2 bases short and J 6 bases short, with 4 bases between. The germline V gene encodes CDR1 DFQATT and CDR2 SNEGSKA (reference sequence). CDR3 length: 10 residues. CDR3 residues: CSARSNGYTF. CDR3 in DNA: TGCAGTGCTAGAAGTAATGGCTACACCTTC.

The V gene is TRBV14, the J gene TRBJ2-1, with D hard to call. Per the germline V gene, CDR1 is SGHDN and CDR2 is FVKESK. The CDR3 sequence is 15 residues long. Trimming shortened V by 3 bases and J by 1 base, and 10 bases separated the two germline ends. The CDR3 region is CASSHMGGSYNEQFF. CDR3 nucleotides: TGTGCCAGCAGCCATATGGGCGGATCCTACAATGAGCAGTTCTTC.

This clone occurred once. V gene TRBV5-1 combines with J gene TRBJ2-3, with D maybe TRBD2 (5 bases). V was clipped by 0 bases and J by 5 bases, with 13 bases between them. Germline CDR1 reads SGHRS; CDR2 reads YFSETQ. The CDR3 is made up of 15 amino acids. The CDR3: CASSLGGINIDTQYF. DNA for the CDR3: TGCGCCAGCAGCTTGGGAGGGATTAATATAGATACGCAGTATTTT.

The chain's CDR3 is CASRKTGVNTEAFF. Written as DNA, the CDR3 is TGTGCCAGTCGGAAAACGGGGGTGAACACTGAAGCTTTCTTT. The V and J genes are TRBV19 and TRBJ1-1, with D possibly TRBD1 on 5 matching bases. V shed 8 bases and J shed 0 bases, with 13 bases lying between them. This CDR3 is built from 14 residues. The germline gives CDR1 LNHDA, CDR2 SQIVND (reference sequence).

The chain carries TRBV6-6 and TRBJ2-5; a weak D match, TRBD1 (8 bases). With 3 bases removed from V and 5 bases from J, the gap between germline ends came to 13 bases. This CDR3 spans 14 amino acids. The V gene's germline CDR1 is MNHNY and CDR2 SVGAGI (reference sequence). The CDR3: CASSYTGGGETQYF. The DNA for the CDR3 is TGTGCCAGCAGTTATACAGGGGGAGGGGAGACCCAGTACTTC.

J is TRBJ1-6 and V is TRBV7-8; TRBD1 might be the D (5 bases). CDR1 SGHVS and CDR2 FQNEAQ come from the germline V gene. Trimming stripped 2 bases from V and 10 bases from J, with 15 bases between. The CDR3 runs to 15 residues. The CDR3 sequence is CASSLIVGVGSPLHF. The CDR3 bases are TGTGCCAGCAGCTTAATTGTGGGGGTTGGGTCACCCCTCCACTTT.

This chain joins TRBV30 and TRBJ2-7; D call uncertain. Germline V gives CDR1 GTSNPN, CDR2 SVGIG (reference sequence). V lost 0 bases, J lost 7 bases, and 13 bases lay in between. The CDR3 loop spans 13 amino acids. The CDR3 spells CAWSVGGALEQYF. CDR3 coding DNA: TGTGCCTGGAGTGTGGGCGGTGCCCTAGAGCAGTACTTC. The entire variable domain, with the rest obtained from reference TRBV30 and TRBJ2-7, is as follows: SQTIHQWPATLVQPVGSPLSLECTVEGTSNPNLYWYRQAAGRGLQLLFYSVGIGQISSEVPQNLSASRPQDRQFILSSKKLLLSDSGFYLCAWSVGGALEQYFGPGTRLTVT.

This clone was observed a few times. This sequence joins TRBV11-2 and TRBJ2-5; the match to TRBD2 covers 10 bases. The V gene end was trimmed by 1 base and the J gene end by 2 bases; junction bases not matched to a gene: 7. Germline V lookup: CDR1 SGHAT, CDR2 FQNNGV. The CDR3 runs 17 residues. The CDR3 region is CASSLGASGGQQETQYF. The CDR3 DNA follows: TGTGCCAGCAGCTTAGGGGCTAGCGGGGGTCAACAAGAGACCCAGTACTTC. Full variable domain (outside the CDR3, taken from reference TRBV11-2 and TRBJ2-5): EAGVAQSPRYKIIEKRQSVAFWCNPISGHATLYWYQQILGQGPKLLIQFQNNGVVDDSQLPKDRFSAERLKGVDSTLKIQPAKLEDSAVYLCASSLGASGGQQETQYFGPGTRLLVL.

This chain joins TRBV27 and TRBJ1-5; 10 bases map to TRBD1. This CDR3 has 15 amino acids. The germline V gene has CDR1 MNHEY and CDR2 SMNVEV (reference sequence). The V segment lost 5 bases and the J segment 4 bases; nucleotides outside the gene matches: 5. CDR3 residues: CASSRTGGWNQPQHF. The CDR3 DNA sequence: TGTGCCAGCAGTCGGACAGGGGGGTGGAATCAGCCCCAGCATTTT.

The chain carries TRBV7-2 and TRBJ2-7; TRBD2 agrees at 8 bases. Trimming removed 5 bases from V and 7 bases from J; junction bases left unmatched: 13. Germline-derived CDR1 and CDR2 are SGHTA and FQGNSA. The CDR3 sequence is 15 residues long. The DNA of the CDR3 is TGTGCCAGCAGCCGGGTGGCGGGGGGCGGCTCAGAGCAGTACTTC. Amino acids: CASSRVAGGGSEQYF.

This chain connects TRBV4-1 to TRBJ2-6, with D unresolved. The CDR3 has 17 residues. Germline lookup yields CDR1 MGHRA and CDR2 YSYEKL. V was clipped by 1 base and J by 0 bases, with 10 bases between them. In DNA form, the CDR3 reads TGCGCCAGCAGCCAAGTTGGAGTATTCTCTGGGGCCAACGTCCTGACTTTC. Translated: CASSQVGVFSGANVLTF.